This is a list of T cell receptor beta chains from one sample in a study of T-cell memory formation after mild COVID-19. TCRdb processed the 5' RACE reads anew with MiXCR; each CDR3 protein has one entry. The sample shows some 350,000 distinct CDR3 sequences, 15% of them seen only once. Specimen: PBMCs or a T cell subset sorted from them (not recorded which). All receptors come from a man aged 18 to 35 who had mild COVID-19 (a few samples of this study predate the infection). Cell type and time point are not known. Each CDR3 is given without its conserved first and last residue. D genes are given only for firm matches.

D gene	V gene	J gene	CDR3 protein
TRBD2	TRBV5-1	TRBJ2-5	ASSLAPAGAQETQY
TRBD2	TRBV6-5	TRBJ2-7	ASSYSGTTHYEQY
.	TRBV20-1	TRBJ2-7	SARDGGLSPYEQY
TRBD1	TRBV6-1	TRBJ1-5	ASSFDRGHNQPQH
.	TRBV7-9	TRBJ2-5	ASSPRRGAGLETQY
TRBD2	TRBV10-1	TRBJ2-1	ASSFSGGSSYNEQF
.	TRBV10-3	TRBJ1-2	AIKISKDVNLYGYT
.	TRBV18	TRBJ2-1	ASQSGYNEQF
TRBD1	TRBV7-9	TRBJ2-6	ASSSTQGASGANVLT
.	TRBV7-9	TRBJ1-2	ASSPKEGASINYGYT
.	TRBV5-1	TRBJ2-5	ASSSSGHAKTQY
.	TRBV24-1	TRBJ2-1	ATSEAGYEEQF
TRBD1	TRBV7-2	TRBJ2-5	ASSFRGQETQY
.	TRBV7-3	TRBJ2-2	ASSLGFYGELF
.	TRBV11-3	TRBJ2-5	ASSPAGGPQETQY
TRBD2	TRBV10-3	.	AIGTRGVETQY
TRBD1	TRBV20-1	TRBJ2-3	SARIAAGGIDTQY
TRBD2	TRBV6-2/TRBV6-3	TRBJ2-7	ASSYKRGFSYEQY
.	TRBV24-1	TRBJ2-2	ATSGPSVNGELF